The TCR beta chain under discussion was sequenced for a study of blood T cell repertoires in COVID-19 (dated by TCRdb to the early 2020s). Concerning the study at large: Samples from collaborators originated in the United States, Italy and Spain and spanned both the acute and convalescent phases of COVID-19. The material from the prospective study consisted of cDNA or gDNA derived from T cells, B-cell-depleted T cells, or PBMCs. Deeply sampled blood TCRbeta repertoires from subjects exposed to, actively infected with, or recovered from COVID-19 were included in the dataset. The repertoires were released in a freely available public database meant as a resource for research on the immune response to SARS-CoV-2. Samples were obtained from the ongoing ImmuneRACE study (first 160 participants) and from over 1,000 subjects provided by 6 global collaborators. Nearly every sample came with metadata listing a de-identified subject ID, COVID-19 status, age in years and sex. HLA class I and class II types, where available, came from metadata supplied by the sample provider rather than from assay-based typing.

Collaborating institutions collected whole blood in K2EDTA tubes following their own protocols. For TCRbeta analysis, collaborators shipped samples as frozen whole blood, isolated PBMCs, or DNA extracted from either of those sample types. For this chain, trimming is 3 bases at the V end and 6 bases at the J end, and the number of junction bases without a gene match is 2. The germline V gene (reference sequence) supplies CDR1 LNHDA and CDR2 SQIVND. Measured from the cysteine to the phenylalanine, the CDR3 is 14 residues long. The read is trimmed to its CDR3 DNA, 42 bases read in frame from base 1. Notes on this clone: Its binding antigen is unknown. There are no base qualities to consult, and no much larger clone falls within one base.

What the work shows at the level of the full study, not this receptor alone: Clinical and demographic metadata were provided uncurated, with the amount varying by source and participant.

TCRbeta CDR3 regions were amplified from genomic DNA by means of the immunoSEQ Assay, a bias-controlled multiplex PCR. As for the authors' bioinformatics: The number of nucleated cells in each sample was estimated from the amplification of reference gene primers within the assay. To quantify the absolute abundance of each unique TCRbeta CDR3 rearrangement, sequence reads were collapsed and filtered. For each sample, productive Simpson clonality was calculated as the square root of Simpson's diversity index across productive rearrangements. Imported from immuneACCESS, the table was reduced by TCRdb to in-frame sequences with V and J called. These copies leave out some clones; in studies compared against another copy, an unresolved V gene accounts for under half, and the cause of the remainder is not known. That table is the source of V, J and clone size, and D and trimming were worked out from the DNA. For this sample there are approximately 31,000 clones; roughly nine tenths appear just once. The ten top clones hold over 20% of the sample.

The receptor was isolated from a woman aged 80 or over with active or convalescent COVID-19. Recombination linked TRBV19 to TRBJ1-6; 7 middle bases align to TRBD1. The sequenced material came from peripheral blood. The nucleotide sequence is given as TGTGCCAGTAGTATTAGGGGGCCTAATTCACCCCTCCACTTT. This gives the protein CASSIRGPNSPLHF. Here the CDR3 is joined to the reference TRBV19 and TRBJ1-6 genes, and the full variable domain is: DGGITQSPKYLFRKEGQNVTLSCEQNLNHDAMYWYRQDPGQGLRLIYYSQIVNDFQKGDIAEGYSVSREKKESFPLTVTSAQKNPTAFYLCASSIRGPNSPLHFGNGTRLTVT.